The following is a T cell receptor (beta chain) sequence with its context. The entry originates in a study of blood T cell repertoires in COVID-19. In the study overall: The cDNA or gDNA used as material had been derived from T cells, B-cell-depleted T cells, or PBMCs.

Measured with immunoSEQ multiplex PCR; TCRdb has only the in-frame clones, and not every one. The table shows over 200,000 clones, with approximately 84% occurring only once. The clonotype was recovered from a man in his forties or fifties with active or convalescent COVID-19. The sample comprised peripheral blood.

CDR3 coding DNA: TGTGCCATCAGATATCAGCGCGATAGCACTGAAGCTTTCTTT. Residues: CAIRYQRDSTEAFF. The J gene is TRBJ1-1, the V gene TRBV10-3; D is undetermined. Trimming took 6 bases from V and 4 from J, leaving 15 bases between them. Germline V gene sequence: CDR1 ENHRY, CDR2 SYGVKD. This CDR3 has 14 amino acids.